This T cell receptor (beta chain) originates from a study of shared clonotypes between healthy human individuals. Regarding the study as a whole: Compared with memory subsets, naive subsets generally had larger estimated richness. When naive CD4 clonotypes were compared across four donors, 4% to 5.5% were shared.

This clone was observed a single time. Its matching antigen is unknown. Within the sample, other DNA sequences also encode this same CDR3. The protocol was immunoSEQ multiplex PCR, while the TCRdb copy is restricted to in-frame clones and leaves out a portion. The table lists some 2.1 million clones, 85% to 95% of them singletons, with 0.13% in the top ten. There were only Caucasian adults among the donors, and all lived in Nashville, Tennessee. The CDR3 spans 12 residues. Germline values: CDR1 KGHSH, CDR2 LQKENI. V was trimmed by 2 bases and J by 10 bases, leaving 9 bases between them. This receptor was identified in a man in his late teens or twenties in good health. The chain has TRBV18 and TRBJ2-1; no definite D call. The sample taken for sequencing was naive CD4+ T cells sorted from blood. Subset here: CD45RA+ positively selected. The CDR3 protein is CASSPKGDEQFF. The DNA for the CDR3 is TGTGCCAGCTCACCAAAAGGTGACGAGCAGTTCTTC.